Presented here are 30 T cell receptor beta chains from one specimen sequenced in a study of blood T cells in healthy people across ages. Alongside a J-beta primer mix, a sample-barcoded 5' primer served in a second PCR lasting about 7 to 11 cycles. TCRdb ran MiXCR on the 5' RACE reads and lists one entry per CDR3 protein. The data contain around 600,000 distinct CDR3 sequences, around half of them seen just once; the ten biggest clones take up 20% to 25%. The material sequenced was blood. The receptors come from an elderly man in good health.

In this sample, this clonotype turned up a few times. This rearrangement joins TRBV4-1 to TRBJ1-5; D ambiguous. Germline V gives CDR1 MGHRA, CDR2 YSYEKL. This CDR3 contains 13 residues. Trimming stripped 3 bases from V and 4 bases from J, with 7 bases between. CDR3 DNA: TGCGCCAGCAGCCATTCAGAGAATCAGCCCCAGCATTTT. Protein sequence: CASSHSENQPQHF.

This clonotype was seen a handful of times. The CDR3 DNA reads TGCAGTGCAAGGGGCGGGCGGAACACAGATACGCAGTATTTT. It encodes CSARGGRNTDTQYF. J is TRBJ2-3 and V is TRBV20-1; the D gene could be TRBD1 or TRBD2 (5 bases each). Germline V CDR1 and CDR2: DFQATT, SNEGSKA (reference sequence). The V gene lost 6 bases and the J gene lost 2 bases, with 15 bases spanning the gap. The CDR3 extends over 14 amino acids.

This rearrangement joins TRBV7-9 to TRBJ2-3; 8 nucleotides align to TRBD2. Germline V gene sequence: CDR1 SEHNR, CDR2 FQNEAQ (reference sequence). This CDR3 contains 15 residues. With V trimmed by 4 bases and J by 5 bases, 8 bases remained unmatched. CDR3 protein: CASSSQTAGGDTQYF. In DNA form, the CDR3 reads TGTGCCAGCAGCTCACAAACCGCGGGGGGAGATACGCAGTATTTT.

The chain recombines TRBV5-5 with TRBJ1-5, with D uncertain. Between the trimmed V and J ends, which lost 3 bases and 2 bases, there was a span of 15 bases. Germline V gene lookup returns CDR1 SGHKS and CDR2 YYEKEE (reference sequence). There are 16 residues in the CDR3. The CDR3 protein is CASSSSEVGGNQPQHF. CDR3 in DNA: TGTGCCAGCAGCTCCTCAGAAGTAGGAGGCAATCAGCCCCAGCATTTT.

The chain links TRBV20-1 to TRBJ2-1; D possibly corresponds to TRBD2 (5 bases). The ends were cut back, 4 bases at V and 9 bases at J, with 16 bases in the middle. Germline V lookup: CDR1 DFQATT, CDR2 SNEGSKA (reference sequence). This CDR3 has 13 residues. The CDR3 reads CSAIATTKSEQFF. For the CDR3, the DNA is TGCAGTGCTATCGCGACTACCAAGAGTGAGCAGTTCTTC.

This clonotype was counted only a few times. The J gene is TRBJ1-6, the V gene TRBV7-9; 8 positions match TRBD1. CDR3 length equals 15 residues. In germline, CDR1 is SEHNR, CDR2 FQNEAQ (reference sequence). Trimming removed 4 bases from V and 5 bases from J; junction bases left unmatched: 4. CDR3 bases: TGTGCCAGCAGCTCACAGGGGGAAAATAATTCACCCCTCCACTTT. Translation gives CASSSQGENNSPLHF.

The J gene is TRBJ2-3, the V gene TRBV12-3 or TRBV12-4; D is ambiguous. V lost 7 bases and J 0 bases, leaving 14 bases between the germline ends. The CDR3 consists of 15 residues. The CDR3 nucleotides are TGTGCCAGCATCCCGACAAGCCCGAGCACAGATACGCAGTATTTT. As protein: CASIPTSPSTDTQYF.

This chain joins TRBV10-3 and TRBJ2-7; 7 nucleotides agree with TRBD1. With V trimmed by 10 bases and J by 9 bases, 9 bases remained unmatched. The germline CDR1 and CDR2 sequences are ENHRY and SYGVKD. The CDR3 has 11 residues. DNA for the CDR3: TGTGCCACTACCGGGGACAGCGGGCAGTACTTC. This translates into CATTGDSGQYF.

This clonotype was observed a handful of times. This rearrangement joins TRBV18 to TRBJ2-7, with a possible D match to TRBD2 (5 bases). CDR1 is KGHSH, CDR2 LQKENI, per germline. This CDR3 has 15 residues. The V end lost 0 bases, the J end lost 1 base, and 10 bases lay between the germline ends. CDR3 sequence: CASSPPKSGSYEQYF. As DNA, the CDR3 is TGTGCCAGCTCACCACCCAAGTCGGGGTCCTACGAGCAGTACTTC.

The CDR3 here is CASSTGFGYTF. The CDR3, as DNA: TGTGCCAGCAGTACAGGGTTCGGCTACACCTTC. V is TRBV28 and J is TRBJ1-2, with a weak D call TRBD1 (6 bases). CDR1 is MDHEN, CDR2 SYDVKM, per germline. This CDR3 spans 11 amino acids. Trimming left V 5 bases short and J 8 bases short, with 9 bases between.

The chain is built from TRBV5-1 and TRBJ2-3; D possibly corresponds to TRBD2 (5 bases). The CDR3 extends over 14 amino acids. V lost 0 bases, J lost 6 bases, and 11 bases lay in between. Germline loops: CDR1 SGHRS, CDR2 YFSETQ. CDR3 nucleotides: TGCGCCAGCAGCTTGGATCCAGGCGGGGATACGCAGTATTTT. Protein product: CASSLDPGGDTQYF. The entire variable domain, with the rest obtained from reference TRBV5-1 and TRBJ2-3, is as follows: KAGVTQTPRYLIKTRGQQVTLSCSPISGHRSVSWYQQTPGQGLQFLFEYFSETQRNKGNFPGRFSGRQFSNSRSEMNVSTLELGDSALYLCASSLDPGGDTQYFGPGTRLTVL.

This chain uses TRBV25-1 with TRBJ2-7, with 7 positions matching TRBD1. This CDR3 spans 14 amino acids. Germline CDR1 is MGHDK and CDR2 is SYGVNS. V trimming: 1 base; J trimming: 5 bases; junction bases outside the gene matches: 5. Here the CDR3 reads CASSESGQIDEQYF. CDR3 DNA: TGTGCCAGCAGTGAATCGGGACAGATCGACGAGCAGTACTTC.

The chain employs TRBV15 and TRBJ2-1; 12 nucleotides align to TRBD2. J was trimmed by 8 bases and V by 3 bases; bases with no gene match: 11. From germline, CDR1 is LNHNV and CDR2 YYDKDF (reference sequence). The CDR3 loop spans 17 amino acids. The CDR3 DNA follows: TGTGCCACCAGCAGCGTCCCAGCTAGCGGGAGGGCCCATGAGCAGTTCTTC. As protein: CATSSVPASGRAHEQFF.

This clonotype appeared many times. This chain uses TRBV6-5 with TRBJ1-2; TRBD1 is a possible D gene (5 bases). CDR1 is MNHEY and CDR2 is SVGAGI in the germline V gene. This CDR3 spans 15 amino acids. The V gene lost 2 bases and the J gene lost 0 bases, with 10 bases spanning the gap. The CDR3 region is CASSYTRGPNYGYTF. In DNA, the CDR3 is TGTGCCAGCAGTTACACACGGGGCCCTAACTATGGCTACACCTTC.

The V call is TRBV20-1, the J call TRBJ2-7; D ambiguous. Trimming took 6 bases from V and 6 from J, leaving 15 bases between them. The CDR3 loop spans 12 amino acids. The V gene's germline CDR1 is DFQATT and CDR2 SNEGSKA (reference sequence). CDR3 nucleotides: TGCAGTGCACCGAAAGGAACAGTCGAGCAGTACTTC. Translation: CSAPKGTVEQYF.

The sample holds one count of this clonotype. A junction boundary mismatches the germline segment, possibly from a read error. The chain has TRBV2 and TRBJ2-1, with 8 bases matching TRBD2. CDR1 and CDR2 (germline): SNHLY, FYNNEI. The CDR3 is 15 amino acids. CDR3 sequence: CASKRETSAYNEQFF. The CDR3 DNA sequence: TGCGCCAGCAAGAGGGAGACTAGCGCCTACAATGAGCAGTTCTTC.

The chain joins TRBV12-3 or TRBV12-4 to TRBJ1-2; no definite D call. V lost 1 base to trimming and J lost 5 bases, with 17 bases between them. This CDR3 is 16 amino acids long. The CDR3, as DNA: TGTGCCAGCAGTTTAGGGCAGGCCATCATCTGGTATGGCTACACCTTC. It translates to CASSLGQAIIWYGYTF.

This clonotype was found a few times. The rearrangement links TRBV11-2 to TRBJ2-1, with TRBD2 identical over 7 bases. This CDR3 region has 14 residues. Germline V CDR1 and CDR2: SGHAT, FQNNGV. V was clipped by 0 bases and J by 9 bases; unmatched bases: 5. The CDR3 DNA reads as TGTGCCAGCAGCTTAGATCCGGGGGAGGGTGAGCAGTTCTTC. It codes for CASSLDPGEGEQFF. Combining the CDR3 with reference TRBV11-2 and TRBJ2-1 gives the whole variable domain EAGVAQSPRYKIIEKRQSVAFWCNPISGHATLYWYQQILGQGPKLLIQFQNNGVVDDSQLPKDRFSAERLKGVDSTLKIQPAKLEDSAVYLCASSLDPGEGEQFFGPGTRLTVL.

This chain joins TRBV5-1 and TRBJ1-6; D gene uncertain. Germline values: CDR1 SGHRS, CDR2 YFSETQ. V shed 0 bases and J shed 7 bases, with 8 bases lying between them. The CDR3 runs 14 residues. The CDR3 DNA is TGCGCCAGCAGCTTGGCCTTGGCAAATTCACCCCTCCACTTT. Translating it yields CASSLALANSPLHF. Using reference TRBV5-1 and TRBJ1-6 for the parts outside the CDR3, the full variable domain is KAGVTQTPRYLIKTRGQQVTLSCSPISGHRSVSWYQQTPGQGLQFLFEYFSETQRNKGNFPGRFSGRQFSNSRSEMNVSTLELGDSALYLCASSLALANSPLHFGNGTRLTVT.

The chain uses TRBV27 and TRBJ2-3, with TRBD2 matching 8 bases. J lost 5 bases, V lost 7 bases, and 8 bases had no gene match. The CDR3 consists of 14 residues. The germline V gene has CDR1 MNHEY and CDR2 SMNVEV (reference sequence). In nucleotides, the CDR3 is TGTGCCAGCAAGGGACTAGGGGCTGGAGATACGCAGTATTTT. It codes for CASKGLGAGDTQYF.

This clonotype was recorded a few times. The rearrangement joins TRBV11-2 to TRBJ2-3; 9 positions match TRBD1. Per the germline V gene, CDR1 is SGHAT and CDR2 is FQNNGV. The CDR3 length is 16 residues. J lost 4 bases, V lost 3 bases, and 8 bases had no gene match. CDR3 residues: CASSLTGGLVSDTQYF. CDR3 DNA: TGTGCCAGCAGCTTGACAGGGGGGTTGGTCTCAGATACGCAGTATTTT. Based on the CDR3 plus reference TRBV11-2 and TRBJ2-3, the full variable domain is EAGVAQSPRYKIIEKRQSVAFWCNPISGHATLYWYQQILGQGPKLLIQFQNNGVVDDSQLPKDRFSAERLKGVDSTLKIQPAKLEDSAVYLCASSLTGGLVSDTQYFGPGTRLTVL.

The CDR3 spells CSVEVPGRPYGETQYF. In DNA, the CDR3 is TGCAGCGTTGAGGTCCCGGGACGCCCTTATGGGGAGACCCAGTACTTC. This rearrangement joins TRBV29-1 to TRBJ2-5; D is tentatively TRBD1 or TRBD2 (5 bases each). CDR1 and CDR2 from the germline V gene are SQVTM and ANQGSEA. V was cut by 3 bases and J by 5 bases, with 22 bases left in between. CDR3 length equals 16 residues.

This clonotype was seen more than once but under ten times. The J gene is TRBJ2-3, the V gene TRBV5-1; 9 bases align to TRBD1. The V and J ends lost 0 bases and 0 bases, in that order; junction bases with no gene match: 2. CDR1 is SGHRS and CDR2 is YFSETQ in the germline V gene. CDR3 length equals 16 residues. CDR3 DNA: TGCGCCAGCAGCTTGGAGGGACAGGGAAGCACAGATACGCAGTATTTT. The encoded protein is CASSLEGQGSTDTQYF.

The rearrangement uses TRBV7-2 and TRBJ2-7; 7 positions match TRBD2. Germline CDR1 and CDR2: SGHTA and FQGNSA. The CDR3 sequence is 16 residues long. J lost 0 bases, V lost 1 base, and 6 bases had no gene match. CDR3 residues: CASSLDASGISYEQYF. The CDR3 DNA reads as TGTGCCAGCAGCTTAGACGCTAGCGGAATCTCCTACGAGCAGTACTTC. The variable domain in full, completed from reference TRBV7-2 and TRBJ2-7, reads GAGVSQSPSNKVTEKGKDVELRCDPISGHTALYWYRQSLGQGLEFLIYFQGNSAPDKSGLPSDRFSAERTGGSVSTLTIQRTQQEDSAVYLCASSLDASGISYEQYFGPGTRLTVT.

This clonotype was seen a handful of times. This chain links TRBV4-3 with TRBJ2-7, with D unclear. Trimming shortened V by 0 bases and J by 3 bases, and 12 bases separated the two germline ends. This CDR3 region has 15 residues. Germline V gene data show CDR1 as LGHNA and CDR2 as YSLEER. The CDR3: CASSQDPRPDYEQYF. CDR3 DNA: TGCGCCAGCAGCCAAGATCCCCGACCGGACTACGAGCAGTACTTC.

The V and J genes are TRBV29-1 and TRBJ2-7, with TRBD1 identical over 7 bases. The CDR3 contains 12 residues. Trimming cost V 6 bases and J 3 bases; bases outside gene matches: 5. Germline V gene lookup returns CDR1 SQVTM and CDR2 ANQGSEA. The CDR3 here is CSVNRGHYEQYF. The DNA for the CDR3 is TGCAGCGTGAACAGGGGCCACTACGAGCAGTACTTC.

CDR3 in DNA: TGTGCCAGCAGCCCCACCCGACTAGTGGGGACGCAGTATTTT. Translation: CASSPTRLVGTQYF. The chain couples TRBV7-3 to TRBJ2-3, with D tentatively TRBD2 (6 bases). This CDR3 region has 14 residues. In germline, CDR1 is SGHTA, CDR2 FQGTGA. The V and J ends lost 5 bases and 9 bases respectively, with 18 bases between them.

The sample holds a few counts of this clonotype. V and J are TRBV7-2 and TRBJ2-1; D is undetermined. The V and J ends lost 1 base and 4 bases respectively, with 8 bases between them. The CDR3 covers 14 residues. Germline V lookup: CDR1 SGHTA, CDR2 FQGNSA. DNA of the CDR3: TGTGCCAGCAGCTTAGTCTTGGTTTACAATGAGCAGTTCTTC. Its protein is CASSLVLVYNEQFF.

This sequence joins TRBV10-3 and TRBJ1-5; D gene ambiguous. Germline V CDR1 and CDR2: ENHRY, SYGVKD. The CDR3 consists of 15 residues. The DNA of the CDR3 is TGTGCTACAGCGGTCATGCAGACGAGCAATCAGCCCCAGCATTTT. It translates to CATAVMQTSNQPQHF.

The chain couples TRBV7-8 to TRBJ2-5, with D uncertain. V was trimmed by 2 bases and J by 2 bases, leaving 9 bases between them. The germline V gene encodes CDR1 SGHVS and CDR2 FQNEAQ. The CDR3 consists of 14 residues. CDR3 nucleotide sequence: TGTGCCAGCAGCTTACCCACGGAACAAGAGACCCAGTACTTC. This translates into CASSLPTEQETQYF.